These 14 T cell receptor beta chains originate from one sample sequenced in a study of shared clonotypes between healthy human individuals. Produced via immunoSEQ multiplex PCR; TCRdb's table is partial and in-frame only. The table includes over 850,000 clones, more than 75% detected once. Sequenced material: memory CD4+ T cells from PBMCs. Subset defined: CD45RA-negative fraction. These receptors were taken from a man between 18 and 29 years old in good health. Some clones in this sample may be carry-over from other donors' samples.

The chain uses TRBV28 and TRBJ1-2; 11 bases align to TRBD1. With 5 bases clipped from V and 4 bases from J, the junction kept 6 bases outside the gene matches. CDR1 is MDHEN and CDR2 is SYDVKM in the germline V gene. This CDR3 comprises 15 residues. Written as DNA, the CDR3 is TGTGCCAGCAGTGTGGGACAGGGGGTCCTCTATGGCTACACCTTC. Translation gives CASSVGQGVLYGYTF.

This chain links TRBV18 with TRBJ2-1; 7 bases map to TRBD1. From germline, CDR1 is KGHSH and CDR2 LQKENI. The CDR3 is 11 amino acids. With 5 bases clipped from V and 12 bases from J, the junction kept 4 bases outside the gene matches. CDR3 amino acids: CASSTGEGQFF. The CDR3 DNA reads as TGTGCCAGCTCAACAGGGGAAGGGCAGTTCTTC.

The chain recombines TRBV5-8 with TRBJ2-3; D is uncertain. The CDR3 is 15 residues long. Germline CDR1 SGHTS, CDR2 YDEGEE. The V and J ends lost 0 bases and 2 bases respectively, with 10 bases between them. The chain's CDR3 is CASSLGYYLTDTQYF. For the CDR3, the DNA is TGTGCCAGCAGCTTGGGGTACTACCTCACAGATACGCAGTATTTT.

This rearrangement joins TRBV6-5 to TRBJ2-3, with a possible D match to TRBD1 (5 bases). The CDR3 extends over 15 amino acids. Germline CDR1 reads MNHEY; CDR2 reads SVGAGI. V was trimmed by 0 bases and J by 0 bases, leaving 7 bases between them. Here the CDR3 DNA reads TGTGCCAGCAGTTACTCGGGGCGAAGCACAGATACGCAGTATTTT. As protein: CASSYSGRSTDTQYF.

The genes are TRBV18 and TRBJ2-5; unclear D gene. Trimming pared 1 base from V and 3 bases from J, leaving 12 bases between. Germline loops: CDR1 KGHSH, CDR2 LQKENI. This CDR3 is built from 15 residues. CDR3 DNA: TGTGCCAGCTCACCACTTCGGGCCAAGAAAGAGACCCAGTACTTC. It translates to CASSPLRAKKETQYF.

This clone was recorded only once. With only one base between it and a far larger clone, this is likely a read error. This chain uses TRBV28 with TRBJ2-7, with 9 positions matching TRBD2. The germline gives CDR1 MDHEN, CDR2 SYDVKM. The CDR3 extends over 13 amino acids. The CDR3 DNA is TGTGCCAGCAGTTCGACTAGCGGCTACGAGAAGTACTTC. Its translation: CASSSTSGYEKYF.

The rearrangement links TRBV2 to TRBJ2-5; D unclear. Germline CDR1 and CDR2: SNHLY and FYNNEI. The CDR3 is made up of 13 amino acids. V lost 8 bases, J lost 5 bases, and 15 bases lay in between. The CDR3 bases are TGTGCCAGCCGTTCTTCGGCCTTGGAGACCCAGTACTTC. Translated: CASRSSALETQYF.

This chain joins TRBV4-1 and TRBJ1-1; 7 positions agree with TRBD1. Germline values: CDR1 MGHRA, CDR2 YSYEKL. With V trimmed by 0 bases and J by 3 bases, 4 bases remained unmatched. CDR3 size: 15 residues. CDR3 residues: CASSQERGRDTEAFF. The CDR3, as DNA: TGCGCCAGCAGCCAAGAGAGGGGGCGCGACACTGAAGCTTTCTTT.

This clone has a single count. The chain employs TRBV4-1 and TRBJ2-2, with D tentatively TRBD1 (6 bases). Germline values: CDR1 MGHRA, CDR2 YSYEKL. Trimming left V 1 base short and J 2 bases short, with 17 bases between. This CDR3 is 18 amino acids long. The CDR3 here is CASSQGVFGTTNTGELFF. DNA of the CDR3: TGCGCCAGCAGCCAAGGTGTGTTTGGGACAACTAACACCGGGGAGCTGTTTTTT.

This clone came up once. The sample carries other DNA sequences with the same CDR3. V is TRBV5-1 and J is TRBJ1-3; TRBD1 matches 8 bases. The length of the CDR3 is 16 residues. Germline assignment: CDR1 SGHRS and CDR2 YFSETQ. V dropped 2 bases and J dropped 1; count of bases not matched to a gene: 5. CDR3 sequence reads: CASSLGDRSSGNTIYF. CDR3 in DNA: TGCGCCAGCAGCTTAGGGGACAGGAGTTCTGGAAACACCATATATTTT.

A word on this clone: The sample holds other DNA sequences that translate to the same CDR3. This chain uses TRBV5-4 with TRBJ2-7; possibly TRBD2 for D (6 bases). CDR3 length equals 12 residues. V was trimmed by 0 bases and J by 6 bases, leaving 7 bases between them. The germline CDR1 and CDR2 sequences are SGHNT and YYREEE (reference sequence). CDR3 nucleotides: TGTGCCAGCAGCTTGGTCGGGGGCGAGCAGTACTTC. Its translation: CASSLVGGEQYF.

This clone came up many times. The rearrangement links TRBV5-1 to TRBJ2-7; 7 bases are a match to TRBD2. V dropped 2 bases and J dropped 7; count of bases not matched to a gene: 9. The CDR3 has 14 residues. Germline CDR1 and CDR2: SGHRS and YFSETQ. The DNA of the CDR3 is TGCGCCAGCAGCTTAAGCGGGACGCCCCGGGAGCAGTACTTC. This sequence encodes CASSLSGTPREQYF.

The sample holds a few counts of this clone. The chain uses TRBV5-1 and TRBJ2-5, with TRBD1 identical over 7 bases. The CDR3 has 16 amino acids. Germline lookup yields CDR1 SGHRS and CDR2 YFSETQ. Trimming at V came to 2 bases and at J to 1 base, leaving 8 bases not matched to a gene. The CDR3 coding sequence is TGCGCCAGCAGCTTAGCCAGGGGGATCTCCCAAGAGACCCAGTACTTC. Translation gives CASSLARGISQETQYF.

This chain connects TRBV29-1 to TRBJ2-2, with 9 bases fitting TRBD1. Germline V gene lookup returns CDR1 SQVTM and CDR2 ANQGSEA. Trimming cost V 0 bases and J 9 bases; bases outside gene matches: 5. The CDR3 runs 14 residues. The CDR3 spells CSVEDGTGGRELFF. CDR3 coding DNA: TGCAGCGTTGAAGACGGAACAGGGGGCAGGGAGCTGTTTTTT.